This TCR beta chain was sequenced for a study of cytomegalovirus exposure and HLA in healthy donors. A note on this clone: What it binds is not known.

V was cut by 3 bases and J by 4 bases, with 9 bases left in between. The CDR3 has 13 amino acids. CDR1 and CDR2 (germline): SGHVS, FNYEAQ. PCR involved 60 Vbeta and 13 Jbeta primers. Method: immunoSEQ multiplex PCR; TCRdb's copy keeps in-frame clones and lacks some. The sample lists roughly 160,000 clones, roughly 75% occurring once. General study findings and limits: Confirmation was obtained in vitro that a few CMV-associated chains are specific for CMV antigens. Reportedly, cytomegalovirus status was diagnosed with high sensitivity and specificity.

This receptor was taken from a female donor in good health and CMV-seronegative. The chain is built from TRBV7-6 and TRBJ2-5; D might be TRBD1 (6 bases). Sequenced input: PBMCs. CDR3 DNA sequence: TGTGCCAGCAGCTTTAGAGGGGGAGAGACCCAGTACTTC. Its protein product is CASSFRGGETQYF.